The 19 T cell receptor beta chains below were found in one sample sequenced in a study of shared clonotypes between healthy human individuals. Sequenced by immunoSEQ multiplex PCR; TCRdb stores in-frame clones only, minus some. The table includes approximately 710,000 clones, 80% to 95% detected once. Sequencing input: memory CD8+ T cells from PBMCs. Documented subset: CD45RO+ cells pooled with CCR7-negative TemRA cells. The source of these receptors is a man in his late teens or twenties in good health. Some clones in this sample may be carry-over from other donors' samples.

The chain has TRBV5-4 and TRBJ1-1, with D possibly TRBD1 on 6 matching bases. The CDR3 loop spans 16 amino acids. Germline-derived CDR1 and CDR2 are SGHNT and YYREEE (reference sequence). Between the trimmed V and J ends, which lost 1 base and 0 bases, there was a span of 13 bases. DNA of the CDR3: TGTGCCAGCAGCTTGCCAGGGGATTCATTGAACACTGAAGCTTTCTTT. Protein: CASSLPGDSLNTEAFF.

This clone was picked up a small number of times. This chain uses TRBV7-9 with TRBJ1-1; D remains ambiguous. V was cut by 1 base and J by 3 bases, with 12 bases left in between. The CDR3 runs 15 residues. Looked up from germline, CDR1 is SEHNR and CDR2 is FQNEAQ (reference sequence). The CDR3: CASSLGLIADTEAFF. In DNA form, the CDR3 reads TGTGCCAGCAGCTTAGGGTTAATCGCGGACACTGAAGCTTTCTTT.

Here the CDR3 reads CASSSGTGPGELFF. In nucleotides, the CDR3 is TGTGCCAGCAGTTCCGGGACAGGTCCCGGGGAGCTGTTTTTT. The gene calls are TRBV6-5 and TRBJ2-2; 8 bases map to TRBD1. The V gene's germline CDR1 is MNHEY and CDR2 SVGAGI. The CDR3 extends over 14 amino acids. V lost 4 bases and J lost 6; bases outside the gene matches: 4.

The V and J genes are TRBV11-2 and TRBJ2-7; a weak D match, TRBD1 (6 bases). Trimming removed 5 bases from V and 2 bases from J, with 13 bases in between. Germline V gene sequence: CDR1 SGHAT, CDR2 FQNNGV. The CDR3 covers 14 residues. The CDR3 region is CASSPPGAAYEQYF. The CDR3 nucleotides are TGTGCCAGCAGCCCCCCAGGGGCCGCCTACGAGCAGTACTTC.

The J gene is TRBJ1-4, the V gene TRBV27; the D gene is possibly TRBD1 (5 bases). Per the germline V gene, CDR1 is MNHEY and CDR2 is SMNVEV (reference sequence). The ends were cut back, 2 bases at V and 5 bases at J, with 9 bases in the middle. The CDR3 extends over 14 amino acids. The CDR3 sequence: CASSLRGGNEKLFF. CDR3 coding DNA: TGTGCCAGCAGTTTACGGGGGGGGAATGAAAAACTGTTTTTT.

This clone was detected a few times. The chain links TRBV11-2 to TRBJ1-1; tentative D call: TRBD1 (5 bases). Germline V gene lookup returns CDR1 SGHAT and CDR2 FQNNGV. V lost 5 bases, J lost 4 bases, and 14 bases lay in between. The CDR3 totals 14 residues. CDR3 bases: TGTGCCAGCAGCCTGGCAGGGATCAGCACTGAAGCTTTCTTT. Its protein product is CASSLAGISTEAFF.

This chain joins TRBV10-1 and TRBJ2-7; D call uncertain. V shed 8 bases and J shed 1 base, with 12 bases lying between them. The germline gives CDR1 WNHNN, CDR2 SYGVQD (reference sequence). The CDR3 is 13 amino acids. Written as DNA, the CDR3 is TGCGCCAGCCGAACACGCATTTCCTACGAGCAGTACTTC. It yields the protein CASRTRISYEQYF.

This chain connects TRBV27 to TRBJ1-1; TRBD1 might be the D (6 bases). The germline V gene has CDR1 MNHEY and CDR2 SMNVEV (reference sequence). The ends were cut back, 8 bases at V and 4 bases at J, with 14 bases in the middle. The CDR3 extends over 13 amino acids. In DNA, the CDR3 is TGTGCCAGCCGCGAGGGGGGAAGCACTGAAGCTTTCTTT. This codes for CASREGGSTEAFF.

The rearrangement joins TRBV9 to TRBJ2-1; tentatively, D is TRBD2 (6 bases). This CDR3 contains 16 residues. CDR1 and CDR2 from the germline V gene are SGDLS and YYNGEE. Trimming cost V 0 bases and J 2 bases, with 12 bases left between them. CDR3 loop: CASSVGLAEAYNEQFF. The CDR3, as DNA: TGTGCCAGCAGCGTAGGTTTAGCGGAAGCCTACAATGAGCAGTTCTTC.

The chain links TRBV27 to TRBJ2-1; D is possibly TRBD2 (6 bases). CDR3 length equals 15 residues. V dropped 6 bases and J dropped 3 bases, with 15 bases sitting between them. Germline V gene lookup returns CDR1 MNHEY and CDR2 SMNVEV (reference sequence). The chain's CDR3 is CASSRQRAGYNEQFF. CDR3 bases: TGTGCCAGCAGCCGCCAGCGGGCGGGCTACAATGAGCAGTTCTTC.

On this clone itself: In the same sample, other DNA sequences code for this CDR3. The rearrangement uses TRBV9 and TRBJ2-7; 7 nucleotides align to TRBD1. V gave up 0 bases and J gave up 2 bases; unmatched junction bases: 2. The CDR3 has 14 residues. Germline-derived CDR1 and CDR2 are SGDLS and YYNGEE. The CDR3 loop is CASSVATGAYEQYF. The CDR3, as DNA: TGTGCCAGCAGCGTAGCTACAGGGGCCTACGAGCAGTACTTC.

The chain is built from TRBV6-5 and TRBJ2-1; tentatively, D is TRBD1 or TRBD2 (5 bases each). Trimming took off 1 base at V and 6 bases at J, with 10 bases between the two ends. Germline CDR1 MNHEY, CDR2 SVGAGI. The CDR3 is 14 amino acids. The DNA of the CDR3 is TGTGCCAGCAGTTACTTCTCTGGGGGCAATGAGCAGTTCTTC. Translated, it gives CASSYFSGGNEQFF.

The rearrangement uses TRBV2 and TRBJ2-7; tentatively, D is TRBD1 (5 bases). Trimming took 4 bases from V and 3 from J, leaving 13 bases between them. Germline CDR1 SNHLY, CDR2 FYNNEI. This CDR3 is 14 amino acids long. CDR3 residues: CASSVKRQGYEQYF. The CDR3 DNA reads as TGTGCCAGCAGTGTGAAGAGGCAGGGCTACGAGCAGTACTTC. The full variable domain, with the rest looked up from reference TRBV2 and TRBJ2-7, is EPEVTQTPSHQVTQMGQEVILRCVPISNHLYFYWYRQILGQKVEFLVSFYNNEISEKSEIFDDQFSVERPDGSNFTLKIRSTKLEDSAMYFCASSVKRQGYEQYFGPGTRLTVT.

The V gene is TRBV7-8, the J gene TRBJ2-7; unclear D gene. The germline V gene has CDR1 SGHVS and CDR2 FQNEAQ. This CDR3 is built from 12 residues. V was cut by 0 bases and J by 6 bases, with 6 bases left in between. This CDR3 reads CASSLAIGEQYF. The DNA of the CDR3 is TGTGCCAGCAGCTTAGCGATCGGCGAGCAGTACTTC.

The chain links TRBV11-2 to TRBJ2-7; D is perhaps TRBD1 or TRBD2 (5 bases each). This CDR3 is 16 amino acids long. Germline assignment: CDR1 SGHAT and CDR2 FQNNGV. The V gene lost 0 bases and the J gene lost 2 bases, with 14 bases spanning the gap. The CDR3 DNA sequence: TGTGCCAGCAGCTTAGATGTTGGGACCGAAGCCTACGAGCAGTACTTC. Translation: CASSLDVGTEAYEQYF.

This CDR3 reads CASSPTASGGLVFEQFF. CDR3 DNA sequence: TGTGCCAGCAGCCCGACCGCTAGCGGGGGCCTTGTGTTTGAGCAGTTCTTC. The chain uses TRBV7-9 and TRBJ2-1; 10 bases align to TRBD2. CDR1 and CDR2 from the germline V gene are SEHNR and FQNEAQ (reference sequence). The CDR3 totals 17 residues. V shed 5 bases, J shed 9 bases, and the junction held 16 bases outside the gene matches.

The chain couples TRBV15 to TRBJ2-1; 12 bases are a match to TRBD2. CDR1 LNHNV and CDR2 YYDKDF come from the germline V gene (reference sequence). This CDR3 has 17 amino acids. V dropped 4 bases and J dropped 9; count of bases not matched to a gene: 13. As DNA, the CDR3 is TGTGCCACCAGCAAACGGGGGGGACTAGCGGGTGGTGGTGAGCAGTTCTTC. Protein: CATSKRGGLAGGGEQFF.

This sequence joins TRBV10-3 and TRBJ1-1, with D perhaps TRBD1 (5 bases). Germline V gene lookup returns CDR1 ENHRY and CDR2 SYGVKD. V shed 2 bases and J shed 6 bases, with 13 bases lying between them. The CDR3 consists of 14 residues. Here the CDR3 DNA reads TGTGCCATCAGTGAGGGGGGGAGAAGGTCTGAAGCTTTCTTT. The encoded protein is CAISEGGRRSEAFF.

This rearrangement joins TRBV2 to TRBJ2-4, with D possibly being TRBD2 (6 bases). Germline CDR1 is SNHLY and CDR2 is FYNNEI. CDR3 length: 15 residues. The V gene lost 4 bases and the J gene lost 1 base, with 11 bases spanning the gap. The CDR3 coding sequence is TGTGCCAGCAGTGGGACGGAGGGGGCCAAAAACATTCAGTACTTC. Translated, it gives CASSGTEGAKNIQYF.